The entry below describes one TCR beta chain. The antigen remains undetermined. Trimming removed 5 bases at V and 1 base at J, with 17 bases between. Germline CDR1 SQVTM, CDR2 ANQGSEA. This CDR3 region has 15 residues. Here immunoSEQ multiplex PCR was the method, and the copy in TCRdb shows in-frame clones only, minus some. The table lists approximately 77,000 clones, approximately 90% of them singletons. This sample was included in a study of OX40 agonist ivuxolimab in advanced cancers. Study overall: Ivuxolimab, an antibody that agonizes OX40 (CD134), was administered to the patients. With a range of roughly 23 to 79, age averaged approximately 64 years, and 70% to 85% were male.

General observations from the study: In CD8+ T cells, expanded clones were on average more numerous than in CD4+.

The chain couples TRBV29-1 to TRBJ1-1; D is unclear. The source was CD4+ or CD8+ T cells sorted from blood, collected in a trial of the OX40 agonist ivuxolimab. This sequence was found in an adult with an advanced solid tumor such as melanoma, head and neck, liver or kidney cancer. CDR3 nucleotides: TGCAGCGTTAGGTCGCCCCAGGACCAGAACACTGAAGCTTTCTTT. Amino acids: CSVRSPQDQNTEAFF.